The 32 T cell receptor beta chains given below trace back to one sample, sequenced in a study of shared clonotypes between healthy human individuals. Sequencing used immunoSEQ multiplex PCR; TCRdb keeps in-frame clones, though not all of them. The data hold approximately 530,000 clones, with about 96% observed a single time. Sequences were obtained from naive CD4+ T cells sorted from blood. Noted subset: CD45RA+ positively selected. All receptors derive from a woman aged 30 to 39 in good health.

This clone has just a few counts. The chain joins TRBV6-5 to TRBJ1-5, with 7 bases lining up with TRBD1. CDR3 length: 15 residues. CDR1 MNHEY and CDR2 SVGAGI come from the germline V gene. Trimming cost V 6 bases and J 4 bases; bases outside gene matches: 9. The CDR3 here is CASRELGQLNQPQHF. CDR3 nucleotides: TGTGCCAGCAGGGAGCTGGGACAGTTAAATCAGCCCCAGCATTTT.

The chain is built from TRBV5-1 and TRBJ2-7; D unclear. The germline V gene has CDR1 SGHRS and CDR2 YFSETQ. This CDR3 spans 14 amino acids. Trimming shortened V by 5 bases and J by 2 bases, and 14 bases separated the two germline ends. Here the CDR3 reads CASRPNNPPYEQYF. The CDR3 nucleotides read TGCGCCAGCAGACCGAACAACCCCCCCTACGAGCAGTACTTC.

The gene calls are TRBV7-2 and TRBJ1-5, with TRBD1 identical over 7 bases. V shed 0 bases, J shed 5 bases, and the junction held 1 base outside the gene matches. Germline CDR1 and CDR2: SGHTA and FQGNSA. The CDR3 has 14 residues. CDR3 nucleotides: TGTGCCAGCAGCTTAGCAGGGGGCTATCAGCCCCAGCATTTT. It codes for CASSLAGGYQPQHF.

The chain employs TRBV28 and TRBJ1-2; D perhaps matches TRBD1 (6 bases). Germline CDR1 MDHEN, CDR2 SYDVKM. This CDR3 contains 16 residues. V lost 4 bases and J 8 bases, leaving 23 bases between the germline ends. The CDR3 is CASSSTRQGKGRGYTF. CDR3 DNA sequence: TGTGCCAGCAGTTCTACCCGGCAGGGGAAAGGTCGAGGCTACACCTTC.

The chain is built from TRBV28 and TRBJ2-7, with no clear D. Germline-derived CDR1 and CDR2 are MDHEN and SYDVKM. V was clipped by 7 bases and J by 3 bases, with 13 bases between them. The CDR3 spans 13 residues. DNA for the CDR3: TGTGCCAGCACCATGCCCCAGAGCTACGAGCAGTACTTC. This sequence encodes CASTMPQSYEQYF. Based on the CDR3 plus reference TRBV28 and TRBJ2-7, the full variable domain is DVKVTQSSRYLVKRTGEKVFLECVQDMDHENMFWYRQDPGLGLRLIYFSYDVKMKEKGDIPEGYSVSREKKERFSLILESASTNQTSMYLCASTMPQSYEQYFGPGTRLTVT.

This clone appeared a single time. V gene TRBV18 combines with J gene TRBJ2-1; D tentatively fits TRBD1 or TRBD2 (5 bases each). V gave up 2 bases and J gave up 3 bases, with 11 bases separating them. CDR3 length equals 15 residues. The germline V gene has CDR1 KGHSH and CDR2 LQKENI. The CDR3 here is CASSPTGTGYNEQFF. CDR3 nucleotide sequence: TGTGCCAGCTCACCAACCGGGACGGGCTACAATGAGCAGTTCTTC.

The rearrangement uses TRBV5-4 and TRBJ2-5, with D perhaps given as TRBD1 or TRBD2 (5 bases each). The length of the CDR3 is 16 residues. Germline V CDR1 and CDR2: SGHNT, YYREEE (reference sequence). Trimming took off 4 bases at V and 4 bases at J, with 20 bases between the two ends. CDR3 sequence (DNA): TGTGCCAGCAGCGCGGCCCCGGGACCCCAGAGAGAGACCCAGTACTTC. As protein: CASSAAPGPQRETQYF.

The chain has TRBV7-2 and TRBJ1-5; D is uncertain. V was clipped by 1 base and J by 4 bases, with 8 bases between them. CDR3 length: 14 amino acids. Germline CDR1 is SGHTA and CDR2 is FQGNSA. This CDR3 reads CASSLVSVNQPQHF. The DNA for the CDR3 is TGTGCCAGCAGCTTAGTATCCGTGAATCAGCCCCAGCATTTT.

The CDR3 loop is CSVDLRTGGLGEQYF. In DNA, the CDR3 is TGCAGCGTAGACCTGAGGACAGGGGGGTTGGGCGAGCAGTACTTC. The genes are TRBV29-1 and TRBJ2-7; TRBD1 matches 10 bases. Germline assignment: CDR1 SQVTM and CDR2 ANQGSEA. The CDR3 consists of 15 residues. Losses at the gene ends were 6 bases for V and 6 bases for J; bases not matched to a gene: 14.

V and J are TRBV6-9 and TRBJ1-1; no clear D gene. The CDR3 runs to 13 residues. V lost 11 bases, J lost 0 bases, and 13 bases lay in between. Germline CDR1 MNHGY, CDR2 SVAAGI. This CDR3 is CADITPLNTEAFF. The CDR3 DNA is TGTGCCGATATAACCCCCCTGAACACTGAAGCTTTCTTT.

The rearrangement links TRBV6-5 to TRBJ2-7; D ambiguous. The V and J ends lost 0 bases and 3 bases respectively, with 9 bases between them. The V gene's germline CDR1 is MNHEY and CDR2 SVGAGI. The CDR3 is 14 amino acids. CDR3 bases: TGTGCCAGCAGTTACTCGAAGGGTTTCTACGAGCAGTACTTC. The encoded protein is CASSYSKGFYEQYF.

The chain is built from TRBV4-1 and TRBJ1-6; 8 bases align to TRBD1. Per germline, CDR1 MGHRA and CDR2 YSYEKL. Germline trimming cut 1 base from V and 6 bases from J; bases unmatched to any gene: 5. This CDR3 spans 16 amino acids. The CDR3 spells CASSQGQGSVNSPLHF. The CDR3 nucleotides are TGCGCCAGCAGCCAAGGACAGGGGAGCGTTAATTCACCCCTCCACTTT.

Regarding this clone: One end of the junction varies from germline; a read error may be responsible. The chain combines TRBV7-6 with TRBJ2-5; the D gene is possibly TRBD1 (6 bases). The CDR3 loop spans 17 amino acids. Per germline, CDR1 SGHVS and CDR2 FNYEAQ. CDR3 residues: CASSLAPQGSPREAQYF. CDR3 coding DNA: TGTGCCAGCAGCTTAGCCCCCCAGGGGAGTCCAAGAGAGGCCCAGTACTTC.

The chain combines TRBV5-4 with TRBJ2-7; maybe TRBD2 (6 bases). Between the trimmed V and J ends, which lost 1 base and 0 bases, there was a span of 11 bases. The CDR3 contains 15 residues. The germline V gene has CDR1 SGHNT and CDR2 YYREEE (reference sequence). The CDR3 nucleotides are TGTGCCAGCAGCTTGCGGGGACTCAGCTCCTACGAGCAGTACTTC. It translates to CASSLRGLSSYEQYF. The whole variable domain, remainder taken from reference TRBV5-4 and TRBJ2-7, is ETGVTQSPTHLIKTRGQQVTLRCSSQSGHNTVSWYQQALGQGPQFIFQYYREEENGRGNFPPRFSGLQFPNYSSELNVNALELDDSALYLCASSLRGLSSYEQYFGPGTRLTVT.

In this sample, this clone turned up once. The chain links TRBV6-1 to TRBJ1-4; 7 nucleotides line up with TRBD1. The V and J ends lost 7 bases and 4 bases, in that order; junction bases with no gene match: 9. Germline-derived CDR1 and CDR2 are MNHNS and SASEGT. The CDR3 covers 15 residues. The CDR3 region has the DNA TGTGCCAGCAACGAAAACAGGGGTATTAATGAAAAACTGTTTTTT. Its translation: CASNENRGINEKLFF.

CDR3 region: CASSPGTTSTDTQYF. The CDR3 DNA is TGTGCCAGCAGCCCCGGGACAACTAGCACAGATACGCAGTATTTT. V gene TRBV25-1 combines with J gene TRBJ2-3; TRBD1 might be the D (6 bases). This CDR3 comprises 15 residues. The germline CDR1 and CDR2 sequences are MGHDK and SYGVNS. Trimming removed 6 bases from V and 0 bases from J, with 13 bases in between. Drawing the rest from reference TRBV25-1 and TRBJ2-3, the complete variable domain is EADIYQTPRYLVIGTGKKITLECSQTMGHDKMYWYQQDPGMELHLIHYSYGVNSTEKGDLSSESTVSRIRTEHFPLTLESARPSHTSQYLCASSPGTTSTDTQYFGPGTRLTVL.

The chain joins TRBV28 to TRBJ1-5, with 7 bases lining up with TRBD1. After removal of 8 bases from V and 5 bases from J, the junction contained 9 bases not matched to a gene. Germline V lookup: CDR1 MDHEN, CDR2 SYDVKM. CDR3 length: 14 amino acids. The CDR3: CASGGTDWDQPQHF. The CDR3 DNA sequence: TGTGCCAGCGGAGGGACAGACTGGGATCAGCCCCAGCATTTT.

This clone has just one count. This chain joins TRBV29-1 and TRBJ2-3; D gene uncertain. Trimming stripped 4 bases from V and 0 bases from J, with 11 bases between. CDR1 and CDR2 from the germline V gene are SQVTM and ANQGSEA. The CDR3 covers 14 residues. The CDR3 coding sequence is TGCAGCGTTGCAAAAAGACTGAGCACAGATACGCAGTATTTT. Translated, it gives CSVAKRLSTDTQYF.

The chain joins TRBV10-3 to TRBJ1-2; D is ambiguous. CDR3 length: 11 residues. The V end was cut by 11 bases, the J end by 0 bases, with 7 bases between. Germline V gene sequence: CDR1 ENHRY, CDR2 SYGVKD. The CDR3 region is CASGTNYGYTF. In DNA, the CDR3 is TGTGCCTCCGGTACTAACTATGGCTACACCTTC.

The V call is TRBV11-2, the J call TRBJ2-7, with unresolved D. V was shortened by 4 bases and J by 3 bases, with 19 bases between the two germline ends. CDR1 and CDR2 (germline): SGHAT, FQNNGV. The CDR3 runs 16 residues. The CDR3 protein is CASSSPHVLTSYEQYF. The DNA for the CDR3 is TGTGCCAGCAGCTCCCCCCATGTACTAACGAGCTACGAGCAGTACTTC.

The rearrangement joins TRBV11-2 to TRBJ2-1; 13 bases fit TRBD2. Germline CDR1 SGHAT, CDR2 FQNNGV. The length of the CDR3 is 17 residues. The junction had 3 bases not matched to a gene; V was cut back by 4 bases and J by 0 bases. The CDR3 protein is CASSSRTSGSSYNEQFF. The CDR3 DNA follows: TGTGCCAGCAGCTCACGGACTAGCGGGAGCTCCTACAATGAGCAGTTCTTC.

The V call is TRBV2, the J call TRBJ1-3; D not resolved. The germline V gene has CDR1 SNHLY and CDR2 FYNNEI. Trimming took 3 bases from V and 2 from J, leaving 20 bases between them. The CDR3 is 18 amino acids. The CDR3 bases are TGTGCCAGCAGTGAGAAAGTTTGGGGAGAGTCGGCTGGAAACACCATATATTTT. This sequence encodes CASSEKVWGESAGNTIYF. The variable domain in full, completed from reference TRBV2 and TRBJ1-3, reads EPEVTQTPSHQVTQMGQEVILRCVPISNHLYFYWYRQILGQKVEFLVSFYNNEISEKSEIFDDQFSVERPDGSNFTLKIRSTKLEDSAMYFCASSEKVWGESAGNTIYFGEGSWLTVV.

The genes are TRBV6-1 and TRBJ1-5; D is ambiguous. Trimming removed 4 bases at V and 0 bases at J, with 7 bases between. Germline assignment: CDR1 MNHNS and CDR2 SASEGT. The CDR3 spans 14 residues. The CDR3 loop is CASSARVSNQPQHF. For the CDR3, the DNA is TGTGCCAGCAGTGCTAGGGTTAGCAATCAGCCCCAGCATTTT.

The CDR3 sequence is CASSLVVNEQFF. For the CDR3, the DNA is TGCGCCAGCAGCTTGGTGGTCAATGAGCAGTTCTTC. This rearrangement joins TRBV5-1 to TRBJ2-1; D remains unclear. V was clipped by 0 bases and J by 6 bases, with 4 bases between them. The CDR3 contains 12 residues. The V gene's germline CDR1 is SGHRS and CDR2 YFSETQ.

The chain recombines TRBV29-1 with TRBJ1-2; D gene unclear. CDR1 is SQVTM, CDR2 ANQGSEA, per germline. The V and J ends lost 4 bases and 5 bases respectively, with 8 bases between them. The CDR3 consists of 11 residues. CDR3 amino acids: CSVVREYGYTF. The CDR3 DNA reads TGCAGCGTTGTTCGGGAGTATGGCTACACCTTC.

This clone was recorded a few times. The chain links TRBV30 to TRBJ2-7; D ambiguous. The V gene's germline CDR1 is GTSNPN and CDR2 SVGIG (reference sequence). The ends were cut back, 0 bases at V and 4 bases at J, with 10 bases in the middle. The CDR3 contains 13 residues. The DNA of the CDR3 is TGTGCCTGGAGTGTTCAGCGACCATACGAGCAGTACTTC. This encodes CAWSVQRPYEQYF.

The CDR3 spells CASSPIGQGGNQPQHF. DNA for the CDR3: TGCGCCAGCAGCCCGATCGGACAGGGAGGCAATCAGCCCCAGCATTTT. This rearrangement joins TRBV4-1 to TRBJ1-5; 8 bases are a match to TRBD1. The germline V gene has CDR1 MGHRA and CDR2 YSYEKL. J was trimmed by 2 bases and V by 4 bases; bases with no gene match: 7. The CDR3 consists of 16 residues.

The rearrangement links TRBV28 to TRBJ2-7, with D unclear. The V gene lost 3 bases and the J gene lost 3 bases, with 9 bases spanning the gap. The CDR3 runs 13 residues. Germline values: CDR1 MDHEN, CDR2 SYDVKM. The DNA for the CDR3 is TGTGCCAGCAGTTTTGCCGCGCTCTACGAGCAGTACTTC. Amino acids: CASSFAALYEQYF.

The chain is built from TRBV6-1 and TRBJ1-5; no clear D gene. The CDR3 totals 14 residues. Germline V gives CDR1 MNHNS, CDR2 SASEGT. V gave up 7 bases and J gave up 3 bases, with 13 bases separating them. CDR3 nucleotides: TGTGCCAGCAACCCATTAGTGTCCAATCAGCCCCAGCATTTT. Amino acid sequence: CASNPLVSNQPQHF.

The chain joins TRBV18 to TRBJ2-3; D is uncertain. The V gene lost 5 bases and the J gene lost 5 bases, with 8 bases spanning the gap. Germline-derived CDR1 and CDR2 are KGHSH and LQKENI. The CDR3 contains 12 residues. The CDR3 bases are TGTGCCAGCTCATCGAACCAAGATACGCAGTATTTT. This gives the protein CASSSNQDTQYF. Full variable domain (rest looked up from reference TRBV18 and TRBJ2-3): NAGVMQNPRHLVRRRGQEARLRCSPMKGHSHVYWYRQLPEEGLKFMVYLQKENIIDESGMPKERFSAEFPKEGPSILRIQQVVRGDSAAYFCASSSNQDTQYFGPGTRLTVL.

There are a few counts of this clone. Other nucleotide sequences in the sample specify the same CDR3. The CDR3 here is CASSSGQGGQPQHF. CDR3 sequence (DNA): TGTGCCAGCAGTTCGGGACAGGGTGGCCAGCCCCAGCATTTT. This rearrangement joins TRBV28 to TRBJ1-5; 9 nucleotides agree with TRBD1. The V gene's germline CDR1 is MDHEN and CDR2 SYDVKM. The CDR3 length is 14 residues. With 4 bases clipped from V and 7 bases from J, the junction kept 5 bases outside the gene matches.

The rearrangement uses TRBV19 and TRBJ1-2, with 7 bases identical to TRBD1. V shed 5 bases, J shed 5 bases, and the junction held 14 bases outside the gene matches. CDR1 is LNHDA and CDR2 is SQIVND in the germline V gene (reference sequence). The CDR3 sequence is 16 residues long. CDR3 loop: CASSAGTAGEGYGYTF. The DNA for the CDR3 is TGTGCCAGTAGTGCCGGGACAGCAGGAGAGGGGTATGGCTACACCTTC.